The next 14 T cell receptor beta chains were all read from a single sample in a study of T cells in localized non-small cell lung cancer. Only in-frame clones appear in the TCRdb table, and some are missing; sequencing was by immunoSEQ multiplex PCR. The sample has about 15,000 clones, more than 65% seen once. The sequencing used peripheral blood, collected before any cancer treatment. These receptors came from a female donor at least 60 years old with stage I squamous cell lung carcinoma.

The V and J genes are TRBV21-1 and TRBJ1-1; the D call TRBD1 from the table was never checked on the DNA. TRBV21-1 counts as a pseudogene. The CDR3 contains 15 residues. The CDR3 DNA follows: TGTGCCAGCAGTCTTTCGGGACAGGGGAACACTGAAGCTTTCTTT. This gives the protein CASSLSGQGNTEAFF.

The gene calls are TRBV30 and TRBJ2-7; D unresolved. Germline assignment: CDR1 GTSNPN and CDR2 SVGIG (reference sequence). The CDR3 has 11 amino acids. Deletions cut 0 bases from V and 5 bases from J, with 5 bases between. The chain's CDR3 is CAWSVRDEQYF. Written as DNA, the CDR3 is TGTGCCTGGAGTGTAAGGGACGAGCAGTACTTC.

This clone was found a few times. This chain uses TRBV2 with TRBJ2-7; D might be TRBD2 (5 bases). V was clipped by 9 bases and J by 3 bases, with 15 bases between them. This CDR3 is built from 13 residues. Germline CDR1 reads SNHLY; CDR2 reads FYNNEI. CDR3 in DNA: TGTGCCAGTGGACTTGTTTTGGGCTACGAGCAGTACTTC. Encoded protein: CASGLVLGYEQYF. The complete variable domain, with remaining parts taken from reference TRBV2 and TRBJ2-7, reads EPEVTQTPSHQVTQMGQEVILRCVPISNHLYFYWYRQILGQKVEFLVSFYNNEISEKSEIFDDQFSVERPDGSNFTLKIRSTKLEDSAMYFCASGLVLGYEQYFGPGTRLTVT.

This sequence joins TRBV20-1 and TRBJ2-7; D gene uncertain. V was pared by 2 bases and J by 1 base, with 3 bases between. The CDR3 consists of 11 residues. The germline V gene has CDR1 DFQATT and CDR2 SNEGSKA (reference sequence). The CDR3 DNA reads TGCAGTGCTAGACATTCCTACGAGCAGTACTTC. Amino acids: CSARHSYEQYF.

To note about this clone: At one end the junction does not follow the germline gene, possibly because of a read error. The V gene is TRBV29-1, the J gene TRBJ2-2; no firm D call. Germline loops: CDR1 SQVTM, CDR2 ANQGSEA. CDR3 size: 11 residues. The CDR3 reads CSVENPGELFF. The DNA for the CDR3 is TGCAGCGTTGAGAACCCCGGGGAGCTGTTTTTT.

This chain uses TRBV12-5 with TRBJ2-5, with TRBD1 identical over 7 bases. CDR1 and CDR2 from the germline V gene are LGHNT and FRNRAP. Unmatched junction bases numbered 10, after V lost 7 bases and J lost 5 bases. The CDR3 covers 14 residues. The CDR3 nucleotides read TGTGCTAGTGCCACGCCCGACAGGGTTGAGACCCAGTACTTC. Translated, it gives CASATPDRVETQYF.

The chain has TRBV5-6 and TRBJ2-3, with D possibly matching TRBD2 (5 bases). Trimming shortened V by 5 bases and J by 0 bases, and 10 bases separated the two germline ends. Germline V CDR1 and CDR2: SGHDT, YYEEEE. The CDR3 totals 14 residues. The CDR3 here is CASRRAISTDTQYF. The CDR3 region has the DNA TGTGCCAGCAGGCGGGCAATTAGCACAGATACGCAGTATTTT.

The chain combines TRBV19 with TRBJ2-6; TRBD1 agrees at 9 bases. The trim removed 1 base at V and 2 bases at J, leaving 0 bases unmatched. CDR3 length: 16 residues. The germline CDR1 and CDR2 sequences are LNHDA and SQIVND (reference sequence). The CDR3 reads CASSIGTGAGANVLTF. For the CDR3, the DNA is TGTGCCAGTAGTATAGGGACAGGGGCTGGGGCCAACGTCCTGACTTTC.

The J gene is TRBJ1-2, the V gene TRBV7-3; D is undetermined. CDR3 length: 12 residues. Germline V gene lookup returns CDR1 SGHTA and CDR2 FQGTGA. Trimming removed 6 bases at V and 8 bases at J, with 13 bases between. The CDR3 spells CASSNGPGGYTF. The CDR3 DNA follows: TGTGCCAGCAGTAACGGCCCCGGAGGCTACACCTTC.

The CDR3 sequence is CASSQEGQGNTEAFF. CDR3 nucleotides: TGCGCCAGCAGCCAAGAGGGACAGGGGAACACTGAAGCTTTCTTT. This rearrangement joins TRBV4-3 to TRBJ1-1, with 9 bases matching TRBD1. The CDR3 length is 15 residues. V shed 0 bases and J 1 base; nucleotides not matched to a gene: 0. Germline assignment: CDR1 LGHNA and CDR2 YSLEER.

This clone occurred a few times. The J gene is TRBJ1-2, the V gene TRBV4-1; D is unclear. The CDR3 loop spans 12 amino acids. Per germline, CDR1 MGHRA and CDR2 YSYEKL. Trimming shortened V by 7 bases and J by 5 bases, and 11 bases separated the two germline ends. DNA of the CDR3: TGCGCCAGCAACGATCTCAGTTATGGCTACACCTTC. It yields the protein CASNDLSYGYTF.

The V and J genes are TRBV11-2 and TRBJ2-3; tentatively, D is TRBD2 (5 bases). The V end was cut by 3 bases, the J end by 2 bases, with 9 bases between. The CDR3 covers 14 residues. Germline-derived CDR1 and CDR2 are SGHAT and FQNNGV. The chain's CDR3 is CASSFPGYTDTQYF. In DNA form, the CDR3 reads TGTGCCAGCAGCTTTCCGGGATACACAGATACGCAGTATTTT.

The V and J genes are TRBV19 and TRBJ1-2, with 7 nucleotides matching TRBD1. V lost 5 bases, J lost 0 bases, and 3 bases stayed unmatched. The CDR3 covers 14 residues. CDR1 LNHDA and CDR2 SQIVND come from the germline V gene (reference sequence). This chain's CDR3 is CASSLGTANYGYTF. The DNA of the CDR3 is TGTGCCAGTAGTCTCGGGACAGCTAACTATGGCTACACCTTC.

The chain recombines TRBV29-1 with TRBJ1-1; tentative D call: TRBD1 (6 bases). Trimming pared 1 base from V and 4 bases from J, leaving 16 bases between. Germline V gene lookup returns CDR1 SQVTM and CDR2 ANQGSEA. The CDR3 runs 15 residues. CDR3 loop: CSVEGSGALGTEAFF. In nucleotides, the CDR3 is TGCAGCGTTGAAGGGTCAGGGGCGTTGGGCACTGAAGCTTTCTTT.